Presented here are 16 T cell receptor beta chains from one specimen sequenced in a study of cytomegalovirus exposure and HLA in healthy donors. The PCR was carried out with 60 Vbeta primers and 13 Jbeta primers. Repertoires were generated with immunoSEQ multiplex PCR, while TCRdb's copy carries only in-frame clones and drops some. This sample carries 150,000 to 200,000 clones, approximately 86% of them seen once, and the ten largest clones take 1.5% to 2%. Material for sequencing was PBMCs. The receptors were gathered from a woman under 30 in good health and CMV-seronegative.

Written as DNA, the CDR3 is TGCGCCAGCAGCTTGGGTCGGGACAGGGGGTACGAGCAGTACTTC. Translation: CASSLGRDRGYEQYF. This rearrangement joins TRBV5-1 to TRBJ2-7; 11 positions agree with TRBD1. Germline-derived CDR1 and CDR2 are SGHRS and YFSETQ. CDR3 length equals 15 residues. J gave up 4 bases and V 0 bases, and 3 bases lay outside the gene matches. Drawing the rest from reference TRBV5-1 and TRBJ2-7, the complete variable domain is KAGVTQTPRYLIKTRGQQVTLSCSPISGHRSVSWYQQTPGQGLQFLFEYFSETQRNKGNFPGRFSGRQFSNSRSEMNVSTLELGDSALYLCASSLGRDRGYEQYFGPGTRLTVT.

The chain uses TRBV10-3 and TRBJ2-5, with D possibly matching TRBD2 (6 bases). The DNA end is a closer match to TRBJ2-7, so the J assignment may be wrong. The CDR3 sequence is 13 residues long. Germline assignment: CDR1 ENHRY and CDR2 SYGVKD. The CDR3 loop is CAISDAGTYEQYF. The CDR3 coding sequence is TGTGCCATCAGTGACGCGGGAACTTACGAGCAGTACTTC.

The V call is TRBV5-1, the J call TRBJ2-7, with a weak D call TRBD1 (6 bases). The CDR3 is made up of 13 amino acids. V was trimmed by 4 bases and J by 3 bases, leaving 11 bases between them. Germline-derived CDR1 and CDR2 are SGHRS and YFSETQ. The chain's CDR3 is CASSSTGRYEQYF. The CDR3 nucleotides read TGCGCCAGCAGCAGTACAGGGCGCTACGAGCAGTACTTC.

The chain links TRBV9 to TRBJ2-7, with 11 bases fitting TRBD2. The CDR3 consists of 15 residues. V trimming: 0 bases; J trimming: 5 bases; junction bases outside the gene matches: 4. CDR1 is SGDLS and CDR2 is YYNGEE in the germline V gene. The CDR3 coding sequence is TGTGCCAGCAGCGTAGCTACTAGCGGGAGAAACGAGCAGTACTTC. Translated, it gives CASSVATSGRNEQYF.

The J gene is TRBJ1-2, the V gene TRBV28, with 10 bases fitting TRBD1. J gave up 6 bases and V 5 bases, and 0 bases lay outside the gene matches. The CDR3 length is 12 residues. In germline, CDR1 is MDHEN, CDR2 SYDVKM. The CDR3 spells CASSGQGDGYTF. CDR3 nucleotide sequence: TGTGCCAGCAGTGGACAGGGGGATGGCTACACCTTC.

The J gene is TRBJ2-6, the V gene TRBV27; D not certain. Trimming stripped 2 bases from V and 0 bases from J, with 11 bases between. Germline values: CDR1 MNHEY, CDR2 SMNVEV (reference sequence). The CDR3 contains 17 residues. CDR3 nucleotide sequence: TGTGCCAGCAGTTTAAAGACTGAAGTCTCTGGGGCCAACGTCCTGACTTTC. Protein: CASSLKTEVSGANVLTF. The variable domain in full, with the rest retrieved from reference TRBV27 and TRBJ2-6, is EAQVTQNPRYLITVTGKKLTVTCSQNMNHEYMSWYRQDPGLGLRQIYYSMNVEVTDKGDVPEGYKVSRKEKRNFPLILESPSPNQTSLYFCASSLKTEVSGANVLTFGAGSRLTVL.

The chain employs TRBV11-2 and TRBJ1-2, with TRBD1 matching over 12 bases. The CDR3 has 15 residues. V lost 4 bases to trimming and J lost 8 bases; unmatched junction nucleotides: 8. The germline V gene has CDR1 SGHAT and CDR2 FQNNGV. The CDR3 DNA reads as TGTGCCAGCAGCTCCCGGGACAGGGGGCTGCAGGGCTACACCTTC. Translation: CASSSRDRGLQGYTF.

The chain uses TRBV15 and TRBJ1-5, with 7 bases aligning to TRBD1. This CDR3 has 14 residues. CDR1 LNHNV and CDR2 YYDKDF come from the germline V gene (reference sequence). Unmatched junction bases numbered 5, after V lost 4 bases and J lost 5 bases. CDR3 residues: CATSTDRAYQPQHF. As DNA, the CDR3 is TGTGCCACCAGCACCGACAGGGCCTATCAGCCCCAGCATTTT.

V usage is TRBV28 and J usage is TRBJ1-3, with D unresolved. The CDR3 covers 12 residues. The germline gives CDR1 MDHEN, CDR2 SYDVKM. Deletions cut 3 bases from V and 3 bases from J, with 3 bases between. CDR3 bases: TGTGCCAGCAGTTTTCTTGGAAACACCATATATTTT. Encoded protein: CASSFLGNTIYF.

This clone was seen more than once but under ten times. The chain couples TRBV6-5 to TRBJ1-1; weak D call: TRBD1 (5 bases). Germline V gives CDR1 MNHEY, CDR2 SVGAGI. Trimming cost V 8 bases and J 3 bases, with 13 bases left between them. The CDR3 loop spans 13 amino acids. The CDR3 bases are TGTGCCAGCCTCCGGGGGAAAGACACTGAAGCTTTCTTT. Protein product: CASLRGKDTEAFF.

The rearrangement uses TRBV6-5 and TRBJ2-5; 7 bases align to TRBD1. The CDR3 covers 13 residues. With V trimmed by 5 bases and J by 11 bases, 11 bases remained unmatched. Germline assignment: CDR1 MNHEY and CDR2 SVGAGI. The chain's CDR3 is CASSQGQSIEQYF. The CDR3 coding sequence is TGTGCCAGCAGTCAGGGACAGTCGATAGAGCAGTACTTC.

V is TRBV19 and J is TRBJ2-7, with TRBD1 matching over 7 bases. V was pared by 4 bases and J by 2 bases, with 5 bases of the junction left unmatched. CDR1 and CDR2 from the germline V gene are LNHDA and SQIVND (reference sequence). There are 14 residues in the CDR3. The CDR3, as DNA: TGTGCCAGTAGTACCGGGACAGTCACCTACGAGCAGTACTTC. Translation: CASSTGTVTYEQYF.

The V call is TRBV18, the J call TRBJ1-2; D may be TRBD1 (6 bases). The V gene's germline CDR1 is KGHSH and CDR2 LQKENI. The CDR3 totals 14 residues. The V and J ends lost 8 bases and 4 bases respectively, with 17 bases between them. The DNA for the CDR3 is TGTGCCAGCCAACCGACAGGAAGCATCTATGGCTACACCTTC. Amino acid sequence: CASQPTGSIYGYTF.

The rearrangement links TRBV9 to TRBJ2-7; D is unclear. V gave up 5 bases and J gave up 3 bases, with 12 bases separating them. The CDR3 loop spans 13 amino acids. Germline loops: CDR1 SGDLS, CDR2 YYNGEE. The DNA for the CDR3 is TGTGCCAGCAGTGATGAATCTAACTACGAGCAGTACTTC. It codes for CASSDESNYEQYF.

The chain has TRBV30 and TRBJ2-2; TRBD2 agrees at 12 bases. CDR1 GTSNPN and CDR2 SVGIG come from the germline V gene (reference sequence). After removal of 4 bases from V and 7 bases from J, the junction contained 4 bases not matched to a gene. CDR3 size: 14 residues. As DNA, the CDR3 is TGTGCCTGGAAACTAGCGGGAGGTATCGGGGAGCTGTTTTTT. It specifies CAWKLAGGIGELFF.

The CDR3 reads CAWSAGQGSTDTQYF. The CDR3 DNA reads as TGTGCCTGGAGTGCCGGACAGGGAAGCACAGATACGCAGTATTTT. The J gene is TRBJ2-3, the V gene TRBV30; 8 bases agree with TRBD1. The CDR3 has 15 residues. Germline V gene sequence: CDR1 GTSNPN, CDR2 SVGIG (reference sequence). The ends lost 1 base at V and 0 bases at J; junction bases unmatched: 3.